Detailed here is one TCR beta chain. No antigen is known for it. Only CD45RO-negative cells positively selected for CCR7 counted as naive CD8 cells, so terminally differentiated effector memory CD45RA+ cells were excluded. Clones were read by immunoSEQ multiplex PCR, and TCRdb kept only the in-frame ones, dropping some. The sample includes millions of clones, 85% to 95% of them seen just once. The data are from a study of shared clonotypes between healthy human individuals. Study context: In total, the donors were a couple of women and three men aged 18 to 49. For every donor, three CD4 naive, three CD4 memory, two CD8 naive and one CD8 memory plates were used.

General study points: It was observed that about 5% of naive CD4 clonotypes were shared across several donors.

The sample comprised naive CD8+ T cells from PBMCs. The TCR was taken from a man younger than 30 in good health. Some clones in this sample may be carry-over from other donors' samples.

Here the CDR3 DNA reads TGCGCCAGCAGCCAAGAAGCGCTATTAACTCATTACAATGAGCAGTTCTTC. This translates into CASSQEALLTHYNEQFF. This chain connects TRBV4-1 to TRBJ2-1; D unclear. The CDR3 contains 17 residues. Germline-derived CDR1 and CDR2 are MGHRA and YSYEKL. The V end was cut by 0 bases, the J end by 4 bases, with 16 bases between.